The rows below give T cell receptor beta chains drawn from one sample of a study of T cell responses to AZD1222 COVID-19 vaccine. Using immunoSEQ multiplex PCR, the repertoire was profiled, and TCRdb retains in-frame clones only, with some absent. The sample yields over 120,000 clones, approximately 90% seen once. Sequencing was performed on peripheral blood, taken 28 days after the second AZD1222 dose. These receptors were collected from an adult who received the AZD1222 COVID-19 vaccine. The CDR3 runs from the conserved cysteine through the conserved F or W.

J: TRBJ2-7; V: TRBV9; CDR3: CASSVGLSQQYF
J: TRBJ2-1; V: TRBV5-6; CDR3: CASNRLGQNNEQFF
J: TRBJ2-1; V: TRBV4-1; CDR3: CASSQDGVYNEQFF
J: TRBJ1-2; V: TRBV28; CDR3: CASSPSDRDGYTF
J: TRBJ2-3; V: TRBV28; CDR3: CASGGGASTDTQYF
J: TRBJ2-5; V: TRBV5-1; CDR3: CASSLARGGETQYF
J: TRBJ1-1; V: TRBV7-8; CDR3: CASSLWEGLAEAFF
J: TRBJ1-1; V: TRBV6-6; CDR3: CASNMGGTVNTEAFF
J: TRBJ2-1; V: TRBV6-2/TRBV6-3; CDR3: CASSTSGRPHEQFF
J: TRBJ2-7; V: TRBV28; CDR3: CATAGQGLYEQYF
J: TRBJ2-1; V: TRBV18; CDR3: CASSSGQGAGEQFF
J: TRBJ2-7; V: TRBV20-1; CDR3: CSASLAGYEQYF
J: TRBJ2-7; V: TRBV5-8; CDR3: CASTMRGTGGGEQYF
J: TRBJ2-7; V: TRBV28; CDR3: CASSWGLGDKQYF
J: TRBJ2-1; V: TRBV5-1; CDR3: CASSLDAPRLYNEQFF
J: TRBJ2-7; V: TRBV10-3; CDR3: CAISEVSGASYEQYF
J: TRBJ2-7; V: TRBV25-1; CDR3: CASSPSWAGWVSEQYF
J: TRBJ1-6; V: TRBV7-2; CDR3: CASSQRTSGRNSPLHF
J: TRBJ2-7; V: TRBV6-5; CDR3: CASSYSAGGYEQYF
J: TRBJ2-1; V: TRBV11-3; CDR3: CASSLGASGRAVQFF
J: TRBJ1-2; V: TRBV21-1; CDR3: CASSNAEIGGTGKDSYGYTF
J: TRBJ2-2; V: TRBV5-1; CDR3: CASSPQNTGELFF
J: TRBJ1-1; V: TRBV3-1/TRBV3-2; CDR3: CASSLARRRKPEAFF
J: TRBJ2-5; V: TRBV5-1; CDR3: CASSLRRSTQETQYF
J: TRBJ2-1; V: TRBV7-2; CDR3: CASSLDAGSYNEQFF
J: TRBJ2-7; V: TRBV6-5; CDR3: CASSQDSYEQYF
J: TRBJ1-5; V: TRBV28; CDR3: CASSPWGTIGSPQHF
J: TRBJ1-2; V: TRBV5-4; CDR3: CASSLPPGQGKTNYGYTF
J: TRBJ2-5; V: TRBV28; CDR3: CASSPGLAGRQETQYF
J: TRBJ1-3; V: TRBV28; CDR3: CASSFGGGSGNTIYF
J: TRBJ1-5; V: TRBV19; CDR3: CASSQGAQHF
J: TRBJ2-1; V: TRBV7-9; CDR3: CASSLNPGLTSYNEQFF
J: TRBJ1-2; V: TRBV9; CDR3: CASSASQGSKDYGYTF
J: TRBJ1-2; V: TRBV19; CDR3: CASTQGTNGYTF
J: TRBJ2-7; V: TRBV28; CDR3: CASSGTVPYEQYF
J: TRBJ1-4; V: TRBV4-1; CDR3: CASSQEGIWEKLFF
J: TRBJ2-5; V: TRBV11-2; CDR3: CASSQLDRGETQYF
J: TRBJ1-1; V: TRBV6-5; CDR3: CASSFGGNTEAFF
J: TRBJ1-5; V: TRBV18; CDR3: CASSQGAVVDQPQHF
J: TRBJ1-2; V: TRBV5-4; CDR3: CASSLQGRPGGYTF
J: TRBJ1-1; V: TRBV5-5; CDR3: CASSPLTGPFDF
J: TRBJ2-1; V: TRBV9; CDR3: CASSRGGSYNEQFF
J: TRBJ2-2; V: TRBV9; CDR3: CASSVFGGSNTGELFF
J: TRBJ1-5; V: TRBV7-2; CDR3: CASSLTQVVQPQHF